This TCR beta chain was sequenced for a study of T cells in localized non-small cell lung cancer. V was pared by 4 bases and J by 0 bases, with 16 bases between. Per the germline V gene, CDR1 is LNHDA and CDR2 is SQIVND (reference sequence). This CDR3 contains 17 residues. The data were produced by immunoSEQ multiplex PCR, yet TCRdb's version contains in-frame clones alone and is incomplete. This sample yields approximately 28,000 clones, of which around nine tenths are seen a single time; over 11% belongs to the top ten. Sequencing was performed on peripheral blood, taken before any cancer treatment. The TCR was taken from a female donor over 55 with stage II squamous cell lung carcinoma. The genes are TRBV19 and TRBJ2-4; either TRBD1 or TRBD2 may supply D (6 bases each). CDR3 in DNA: TGTGCCAGTAGTAGAGGAGGGGGACCGTTAGCCAAAAACATTCAGTACTTC. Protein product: CASSRGGGPLAKNIQYF.